This is a list of T cell receptor beta chains from one sample in a study of vaccination effects on CD4 cells after COVID-19. The assay was immunoSEQ multiplex PCR, and TCRdb's table has in-frame clones only and misses some. The repertoire consists of about 54,000 clones, with about two thirds occurring once and the leading ten covering roughly 18%. Antigen specificity for these receptors is unknown. Sequences were derived from CD4+ T cells from PBMCs cultured with SARS-CoV-2 spike peptides, sampled before COVID-19 vaccination. The receptors stem from a human donor who received a COVID-19 vaccine. Each CDR3 is given with its conserved first and last residue. D genes are given only for firm matches. A row's size may be missing; if present it is once, few, many or a size class.

abundance	v_gene	j_gene	d_gene	CDR3aa	CDR3nt
NA	TRBV7-9	TRBJ1-6	TRBD1	CASSPLGTGFSNSPLHF	TGTGCCAGCAGCCCCCTCGGGACAGGGTTTAGTAATTCACCCCTCCACTTT
NA	TRBV12-3/TRBV12-4	TRBJ1-3	NA	CASSLMAGNTIYF	TGTGCCAGCAGTTTAATGGCAGGAAACACCATATATTTT
NA	TRBV9	TRBJ2-7	NA	CASSVAQTPYEQYF	TGTGCCAGCAGCGTAGCACAGACGCCCTACGAGCAGTACTTC
NA	TRBV2	TRBJ2-7	NA	CASTLQGAEQYF	TGTGCCAGCACCTTACAGGGAGCCGAGCAGTACTTC
NA	TRBV19	TRBJ2-1	TRBD2	CASKGLADYNEQFF	TGTGCCAGTAAAGGACTAGCGGACTACAATGAGCAGTTCTTC
NA	TRBV5-8	TRBJ1-4	NA	CASSLDRIEKLFF	TGTGCCAGCAGCCTTGACAGGATTGAAAAACTGTTTTTT
NA	TRBV20-1	TRBJ2-5	NA	CSAPVETQYF	TGCAGTGCCCCGGTGGAGACCCAGTACTTC
NA	TRBV28	TRBJ1-5	NA	CASSLKNPSAQHF	TGTGCCAGCAGTTTGAAAAATCCATCGGCCCAGCATTTT
NA	TRBV27	TRBJ2-2	TRBD1	CASSRTGTDTGELFF	TGTGCCAGCAGTCGGACAGGGACGGACACCGGGGAGCTGTTTTTT
NA	TRBV3-1/TRBV3-2	TRBJ2-1	NA	CASSQELGAWNEQFF	TGTGCCAGCAGCCAAGAGTTAGGGGCCTGGAATGAGCAGTTCTTC
NA	TRBV7-9	TRBJ2-1	TRBD2	CASSYGLAGNNEQFF	TGTGCCAGCAGTTACGGACTAGCGGGGAACAATGAGCAGTTCTTC
few	TRBV2	TRBJ2-2	NA	CASSENLSSDTGELFF	TGTGCCAGCAGTGAGAACCTGAGTTCTGACACCGGGGAGCTGTTTTTT
NA	TRBV3-1/TRBV3-2	TRBJ2-7	NA	CASSHNGRVYEQYF	TGTGCCAGCAGCCACAACGGCAGGGTCTACGAGCAGTACTTC
NA	TRBV28	TRBJ2-7	NA	CASSTGQSSYEQYF	TGTGCCAGCAGTACGGGACAAAGCTCCTACGAGCAGTACTTC
NA	TRBV5-1	TRBJ2-1	TRBD2	CASSLASGSYNEQFF	TGCGCCAGCAGCTTGGCTAGCGGATCCTACAATGAGCAGTTCTTC
NA	TRBV2	TRBJ2-3	NA	CASSELGTDTQYF	TGTGCCAGCAGTGAACTGGGCACAGATACGCAGTATTTT
NA	TRBV6-5	TRBJ2-7	NA	CASSWDTTYEQYF	TGTGCCAGCAGTTGGGACACCACCTACGAGCAGTACTTC